Listed below are T cell receptor beta chains from one sample, sequenced in a study of T cells in localized non-small cell lung cancer. The table came from immunoSEQ multiplex PCR; TCRdb's copy has only in-frame clones and leaves some out. The sample consists of about 22,000 clones, about 88% of them appearing once. This specimen was peripheral blood, taken before any cancer treatment. The receptors were sampled from a man between 40 and 75 years old with stage I lung adenocarcinoma. The CDR3 runs from the conserved cysteine through the conserved F or W. A D gene is named only where the DNA matches it firmly.

TRBJ2-6 - TRBV5-1 TGCGCCAGCAGCTTTACCCACTCTGGGGCCAACGTCCTGACTTTC CASSFTHSGANVLTF
TRBJ2-1 - TRBV5-8 TGTGCCAGCAGCCCACGACAAGGAGGGCCAAATGAGCAGTTCTTC CASSPRQGGPNEQFF
TRBJ1-2 - TRBV6-1 TGTGCCAGCACCCCGCTGCCTGACTATGGCTACACCTTC CASTPLPDYGYTF
TRBJ2-3 - TRBV25-1 TGTGCCAGCAGTGAATTAAGGGGAGACACAGATACGCAGTATTTT CASSELRGDTDTQYF
TRBJ1-5 - TRBV19 TGTGCCAGTAGTGCACAGATACAGGATCAGCCCCAGCATTTT CASSAQIQDQPQHF
TRBJ2-6 - TRBV5-4 TGTGCCAGCCGCCGAGAGGGGGCCAACGTCCTGACTTTC CASRREGANVLTF
TRBJ2-7 TRBD1 TRBV28 TGTGCCAGCAGCCCGGACAGGGAGGACGGCTACGAGCAGTACTTC CASSPDREDGYEQYF
TRBJ2-3 - TRBV7-9 TGTGCCAGCAGCTTCACAGATACGCAGTATTTT CASSFTDTQYF
TRBJ1-2 - TRBV6-5 TGTGCCAGCAGTTACTCAGGGGAAATGGACTATGGCTACACCTTC CASSYSGEMDYGYTF
TRBJ1-3 - TRBV5-4 TGTGCCAGCAGCTCACAACTCGGAAACACCATATATTTT CASSSQLGNTIYF
TRBJ2-1 - TRBV28 TGTGCCAGCAGTTTAGGGGCGCCGAGTGAGCAGTTCTTC CASSLGAPSEQFF
TRBJ1-4 - TRBV28 TGTGCCAGCAGTACCTCCCGGGTTGAAAGCTTTGAAAAACTGTTTTTT CASSTSRVESFEKLFF
TRBJ2-3 TRBD1 TRBV7-6 TGTGCCAGCAGCTTATGGTTTCAAGAGGGGACAGGTTTTGATACGCAGTATTTT CASSLWFQEGTGFDTQYF
TRBJ2-7 TRBD1 TRBV2 TGTGCCAGCACCGAAGTTCAGGGGGCTTTGTACGAGCAGTACTTC CASTEVQGALYEQYF